This TCR beta chain was observed in a study of shared clonotypes between healthy human individuals. In the study overall: The study used three CD4 naive, three CD4 memory, two CD8 naive and one CD8 memory plate per donor.

Findings and limits, study-wide: Only a few donors were included, so the genetic and exposure-history diversity represented was limited. In contrast to clonotypes shared by all four donors, non-shared clonotypes had lower generation probabilities.

Those who donated, Caucasian adults without exception, all lived in Nashville, Tennessee. TCRdb's table, derived via immunoSEQ multiplex PCR, lists solely in-frame clones and lacks some. The profile shows 1.4 million or so clones, approximately 98.5% of them singletons. The ends lost 1 base at V and 2 bases at J; junction bases unmatched: 2. Per germline, CDR1 SGHTA and CDR2 FQGNSA. The CDR3 has 14 residues. As concerns this clone: Its antigen is still unknown. The same CDR3 can be traced to other DNA sequences in this sample.

This chain joins TRBV7-2 and TRBJ2-7; 7 bases are a match to TRBD1. The source is a man aged 30 to 45 in good health. Source material: naive CD4+ T cells sorted from blood. As to subset: CD45RA+ positively selected. CDR3 in DNA: TGTGCCAGCAGCTTAGAAAGGGGGCCCTACGAGCAGTACTTC. Its protein product is CASSLERGPYEQYF.